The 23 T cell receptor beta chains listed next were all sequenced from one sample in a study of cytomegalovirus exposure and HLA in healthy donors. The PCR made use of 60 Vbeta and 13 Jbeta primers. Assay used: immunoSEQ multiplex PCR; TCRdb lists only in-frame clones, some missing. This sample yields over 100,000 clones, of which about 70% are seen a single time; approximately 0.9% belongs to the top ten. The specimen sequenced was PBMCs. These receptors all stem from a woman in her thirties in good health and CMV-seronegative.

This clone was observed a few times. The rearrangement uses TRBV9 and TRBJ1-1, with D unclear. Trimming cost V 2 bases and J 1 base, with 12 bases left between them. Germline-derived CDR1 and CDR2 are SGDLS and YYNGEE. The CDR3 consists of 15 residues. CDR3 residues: CASSVTAGKNTEAFF. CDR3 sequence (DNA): TGTGCCAGCAGCGTGACCGCGGGGAAGAACACTGAAGCTTTCTTT.

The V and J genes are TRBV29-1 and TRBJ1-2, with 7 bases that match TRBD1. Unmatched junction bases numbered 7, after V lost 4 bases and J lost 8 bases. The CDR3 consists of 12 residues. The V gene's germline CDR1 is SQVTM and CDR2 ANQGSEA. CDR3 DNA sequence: TGCAGCGTTGCAGACAGGGCTCGGGGCTACACCTTC. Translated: CSVADRARGYTF.

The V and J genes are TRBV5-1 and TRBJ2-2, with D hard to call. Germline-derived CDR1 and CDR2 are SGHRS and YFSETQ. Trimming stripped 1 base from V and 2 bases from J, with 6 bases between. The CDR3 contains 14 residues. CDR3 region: CASSLYSNTGELFF. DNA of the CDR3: TGCGCCAGCAGCTTGTACAGCAACACCGGGGAGCTGTTTTTT.

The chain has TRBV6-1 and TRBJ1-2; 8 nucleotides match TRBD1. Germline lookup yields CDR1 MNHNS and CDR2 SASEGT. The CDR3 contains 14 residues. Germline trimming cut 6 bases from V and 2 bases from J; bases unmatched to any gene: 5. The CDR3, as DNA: TGTGCCAGCAGATCTCAGGGGGCAAACTATGGCTACACCTTC. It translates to CASRSQGANYGYTF.

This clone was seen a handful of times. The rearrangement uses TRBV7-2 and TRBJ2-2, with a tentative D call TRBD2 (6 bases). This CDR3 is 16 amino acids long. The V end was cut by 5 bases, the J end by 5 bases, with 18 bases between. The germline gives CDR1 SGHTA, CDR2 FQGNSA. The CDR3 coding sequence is TGTGCCAGCAGCGCTAATCCGGGACTCCCTACCGGGGAGCTGTTTTTT. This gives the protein CASSANPGLPTGELFF.

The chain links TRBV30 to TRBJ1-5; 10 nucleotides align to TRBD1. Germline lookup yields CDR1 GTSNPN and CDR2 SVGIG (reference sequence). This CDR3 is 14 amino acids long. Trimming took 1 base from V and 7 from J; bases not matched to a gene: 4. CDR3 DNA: TGTGCCTGGAGTGCGGGGACAGGGGACCAGCCCCAGCATTTT. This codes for CAWSAGTGDQPQHF.

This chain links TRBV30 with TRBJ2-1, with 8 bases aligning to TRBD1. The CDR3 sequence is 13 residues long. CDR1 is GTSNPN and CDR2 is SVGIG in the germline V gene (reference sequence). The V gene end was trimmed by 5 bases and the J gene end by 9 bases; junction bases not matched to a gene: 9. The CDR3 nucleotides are TGTGCCTGGGACAGGGGTATCTCTGGTGAGCAGTTCTTC. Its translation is CAWDRGISGEQFF.

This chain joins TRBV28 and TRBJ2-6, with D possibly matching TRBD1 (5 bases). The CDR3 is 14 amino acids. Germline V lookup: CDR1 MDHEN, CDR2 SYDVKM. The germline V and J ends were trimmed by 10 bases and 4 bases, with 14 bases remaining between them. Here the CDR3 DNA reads TGTGCCACCTCGTCAGGGTACGGGGCCAACGTCCTGACTTTC. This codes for CATSSGYGANVLTF.

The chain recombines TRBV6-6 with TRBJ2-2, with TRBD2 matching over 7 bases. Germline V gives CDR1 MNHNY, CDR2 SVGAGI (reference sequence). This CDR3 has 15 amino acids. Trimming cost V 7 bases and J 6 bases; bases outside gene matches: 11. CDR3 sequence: CASMGRGPEPGELFF. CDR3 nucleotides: TGTGCCAGCATGGGGAGGGGACCGGAGCCCGGGGAGCTGTTTTTT.

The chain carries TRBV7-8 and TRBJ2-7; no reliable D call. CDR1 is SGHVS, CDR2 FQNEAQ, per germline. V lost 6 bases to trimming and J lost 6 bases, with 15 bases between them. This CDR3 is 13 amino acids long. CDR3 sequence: CASRLGVGSEQYF. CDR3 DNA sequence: TGTGCCAGCAGGTTGGGCGTTGGCAGCGAGCAGTACTTC.

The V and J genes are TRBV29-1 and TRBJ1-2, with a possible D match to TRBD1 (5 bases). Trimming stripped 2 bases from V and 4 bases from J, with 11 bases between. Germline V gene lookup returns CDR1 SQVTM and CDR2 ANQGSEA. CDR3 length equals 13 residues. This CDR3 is CSVERGGTYGYTF. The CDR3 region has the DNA TGCAGCGTTGAAAGGGGAGGGACCTATGGCTACACCTTC.

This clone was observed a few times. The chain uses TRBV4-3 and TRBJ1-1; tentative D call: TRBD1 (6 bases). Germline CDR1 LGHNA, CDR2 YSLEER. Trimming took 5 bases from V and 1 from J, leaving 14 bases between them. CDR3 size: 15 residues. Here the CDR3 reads CASSSWTDRNTEAFF. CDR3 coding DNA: TGCGCCAGCAGCAGTTGGACAGATAGGAACACTGAAGCTTTCTTT.

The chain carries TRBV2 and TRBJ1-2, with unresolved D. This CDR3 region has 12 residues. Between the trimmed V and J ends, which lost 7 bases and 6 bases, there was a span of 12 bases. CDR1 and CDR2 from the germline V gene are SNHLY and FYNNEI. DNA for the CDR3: TGTGCCAGCACTCTCTATCTTGATGGCTACACCTTC. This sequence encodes CASTLYLDGYTF.

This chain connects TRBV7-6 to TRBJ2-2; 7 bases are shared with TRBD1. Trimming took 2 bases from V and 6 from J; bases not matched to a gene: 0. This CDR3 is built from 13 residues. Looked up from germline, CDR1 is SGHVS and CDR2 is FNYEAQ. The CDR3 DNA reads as TGTGCCAGCAGCTTAACAGGGGCCGGGGAGCTGTTTTTT. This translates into CASSLTGAGELFF.

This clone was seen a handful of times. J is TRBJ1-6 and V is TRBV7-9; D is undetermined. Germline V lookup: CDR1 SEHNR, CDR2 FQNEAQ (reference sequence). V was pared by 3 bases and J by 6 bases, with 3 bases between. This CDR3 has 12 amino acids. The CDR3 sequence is CASSFLNSPLHF. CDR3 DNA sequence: TGTGCCAGCAGCTTTCTTAATTCACCCCTCCACTTT. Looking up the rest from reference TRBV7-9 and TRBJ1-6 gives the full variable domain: DTGVSQNPRHKITKRGQNVTFRCDPISEHNRLYWYRQTLGQGPEFLTYFQNEAQLEKSRLLSDRFSAERPKGSFSTLEIQRTEQGDSAMYLCASSFLNSPLHFGNGTRLTVT.

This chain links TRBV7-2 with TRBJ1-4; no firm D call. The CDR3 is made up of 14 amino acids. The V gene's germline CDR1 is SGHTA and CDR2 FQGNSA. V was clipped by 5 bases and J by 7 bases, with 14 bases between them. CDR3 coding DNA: TGTGCCAGCAGCCGAGGGTTGGAGGGTGAAAAACTGTTTTTT. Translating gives CASSRGLEGEKLFF.

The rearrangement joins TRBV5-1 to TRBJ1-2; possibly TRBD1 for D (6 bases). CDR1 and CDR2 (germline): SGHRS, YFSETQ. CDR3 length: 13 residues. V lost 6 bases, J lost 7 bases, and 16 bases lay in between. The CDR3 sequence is CASTPPEGVGYTF. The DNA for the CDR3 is TGCGCCAGCACACCCCCTGAGGGGGTTGGCTACACCTTC.

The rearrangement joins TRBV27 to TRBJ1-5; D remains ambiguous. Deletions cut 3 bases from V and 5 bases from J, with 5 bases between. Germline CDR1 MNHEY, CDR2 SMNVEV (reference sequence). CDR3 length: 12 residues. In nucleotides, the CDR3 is TGTGCCAGCAGTTTTAATGATCAGCCCCAGCATTTT. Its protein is CASSFNDQPQHF.

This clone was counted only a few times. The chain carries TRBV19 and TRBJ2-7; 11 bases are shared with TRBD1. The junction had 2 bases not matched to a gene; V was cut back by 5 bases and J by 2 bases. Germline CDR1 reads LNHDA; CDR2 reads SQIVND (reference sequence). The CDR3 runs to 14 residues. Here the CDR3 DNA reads TGTGCCAGTAGTGGGACAGGGGGGACCTACGAGCAGTACTTC. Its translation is CASSGTGGTYEQYF. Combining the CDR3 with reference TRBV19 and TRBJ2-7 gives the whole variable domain DGGITQSPKYLFRKEGQNVTLSCEQNLNHDAMYWYRQDPGQGLRLIYYSQIVNDFQKGDIAEGYSVSREKKESFPLTVTSAQKNPTAFYLCASSGTGGTYEQYFGPGTRLTVT.

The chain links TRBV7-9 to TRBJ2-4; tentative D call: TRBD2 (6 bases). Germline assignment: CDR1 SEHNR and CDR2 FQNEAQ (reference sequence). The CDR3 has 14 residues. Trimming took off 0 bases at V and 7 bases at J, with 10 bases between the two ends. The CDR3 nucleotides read TGTGCCAGCAGCTTAGCGGCGGGGACGAACATTCAGTACTTC. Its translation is CASSLAAGTNIQYF.

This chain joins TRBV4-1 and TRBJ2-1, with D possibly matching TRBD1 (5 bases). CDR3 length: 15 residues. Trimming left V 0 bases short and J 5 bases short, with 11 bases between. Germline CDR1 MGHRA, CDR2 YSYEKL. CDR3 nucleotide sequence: TGCGCCAGCAGCCAAGAAAAGGGGTTCGACAATGAGCAGTTCTTC. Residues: CASSQEKGFDNEQFF.

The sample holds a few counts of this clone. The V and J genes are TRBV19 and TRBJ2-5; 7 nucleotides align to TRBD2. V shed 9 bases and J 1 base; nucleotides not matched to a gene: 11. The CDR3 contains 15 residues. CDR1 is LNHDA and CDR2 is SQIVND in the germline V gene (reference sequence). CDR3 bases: TGTGCCAGCCACCCGGGGGGACTGCTCCAAGAGACCCAGTACTTC. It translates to CASHPGGLLQETQYF.

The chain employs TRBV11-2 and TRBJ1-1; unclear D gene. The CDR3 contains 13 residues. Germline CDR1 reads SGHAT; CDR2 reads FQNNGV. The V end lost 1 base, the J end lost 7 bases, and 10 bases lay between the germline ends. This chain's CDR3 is CASSLGPGCEAFF. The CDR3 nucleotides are TGTGCCAGCAGCTTAGGTCCGGGTTGTGAAGCTTTCTTT.